This T cell receptor (beta chain) originates from a study of graft-versus-host responses after intestinal transplantation. Study-wide context: Multivisceral, liver-intestinal, or isolated intestinal transplants were received by the recipients.

Overall study results and limits: Among recipient marrow samples, GvH clones were found; some appeared first in ileum or blood.

Turning to this clone: Its antigen is undetermined.

The table came from immunoSEQ multiplex PCR; TCRdb's copy has only in-frame clones and leaves some out. This table has some 110,000 clones, around 92% appearing once. Trimming took off 5 bases at V and 5 bases at J, with 10 bases between the two ends. The CDR3 is made up of 13 amino acids. Germline CDR1 LNHDA, CDR2 SQIVND (reference sequence). This sequence joins TRBV19 and TRBJ2-1; D uncertain. The sequence was collected from a human donor who was the organ donor for an intestinal transplant. The sample in question was unstimulated CD8+ T cells sorted from spleen or lymph node cells, obtained before transplant. This CDR3 reads CASSGVLNNEQFF. In DNA form, the CDR3 reads TGTGCCAGTAGTGGAGTCTTAAACAATGAGCAGTTCTTC.